This TCR beta chain came from a study of spatial heterogeneity in lung cancer (dated by TCRdb to between 2017 and 2020). Regarding the complete study: Beta-chain transcripts were consistently detected in greater numbers than alpha-chain transcripts, which likely reflected higher beta-chain transcript abundance. In tumor regions, TCR transcript counts showed a strong correlation with a T cell transcriptional module score from matched bulk RNA-seq. In the raw uncorrected reads, each unique combination of TCR and UMI appeared more than ten times on average. The study quantitatively compared TCR alpha and beta repertoires across multiple tumor regions, matched nontumor lung and blood in non-small cell lung cancer. TCR repertoire features were related to nonsynonymous mutation counts determined by whole-exome sequencing of tumor tissue. At surgery, both alpha and beta chains were TCR-sequenced in 200 to 250 tumor regions, 63 to 65 matched nontumor lung samples and 50 to 60 PBMC samples. The full study reports these points: TCR-seq coverage of tumor T cells was estimated to be only about 6.7% for alpha chains and 13% for beta chains. The tumor nonsynonymous mutation count correlated with the number of expanded intratumoral alpha and beta TCRs. Counts of ubiquitous and regional expanded TCRs correlated with counts of ubiquitous and regional nonsynonymous mutations, respectively. Additional single-cell paired TCR alpha and beta sequencing was considered necessary to confirm, at a functional level, the hypothesis that regional TCRs recognize regional mutations.

The time point label for this specimen denotes: sample taken at primary tumor resection. Donors were about 70 patients with early-stage, untreated non-small cell lung cancer from the lung TRACERx cohort. For TCR sequencing, whole RNA was extracted from tumor and nontumor lung tissue, or from cryopreserved PBMC samples, and no cell sorting was done. Patients were selected for TCR sequencing only if sufficient RNA was available from at least two tumor regions. Before selection, tumor and adjacent nontumor lung specimens were reviewed by a lung pathologist. Preparation of the library involved 5' RACE. These reads were obtained on a NextSeq 500. In the TCR library protocol, a unique molecular identifier was attached to each TCR cDNA molecule so that PCR and sequencing errors could be corrected. The authors processed their data as follows. TCR identification, UMI-based error correction and CDR3 extraction were performed with Decombinator tools. TCRs above a frequency of 2 per 1,000, corresponding to the top 1% of the tumor frequency distribution, were defined as expanded. Expanded tumor TCRs were classed as regional if statistically deemed absent (corrected P<0.05) from at least one tumor region, otherwise ubiquitous. Renyi diversity was computed with the R vegan package after each repertoire had been subsampled 100 times to 5,000 TCRs. CDR3 similarity networks were built from amino acid triplet string-kernel similarity, connecting CDR3s with pairwise similarity above 0.82. The raw public reads went through TCRdb reprocessing: fastp at Q25, MiXCR clone calling, in-frame beta chains kept. When rows share a CDR3 protein, they turn into one entry using the most common DNA and genes. TCRdb's processing, not the authors', yielded these V and J calls. The sample table contains some 16,000 distinct CDR3 sequences; only one count was recorded for nearly 7% of them. Clones ranked in the top ten supply about 20% of the sample.

This clonotype was seen repeatedly, ten times or more. Its cognate antigen has yet to be identified. Base-call qualities are not available, and no considerably larger clone is one nucleotide away. CDR1 and CDR2 are read off the germline V gene as MNHEY and SVGAGI. V loses 8 bases, J loses 4 bases, and the germline ends lie 17 bases apart. The CDR3 has 14 amino acids, counting the end cysteine and phenylalanine. This entry keeps only the CDR3 DNA: 42 bases, framed from base 1. The clonotype comes from a female donor with early-stage non-small cell lung cancer. The chain is assembled from TRBV6-5 and TRBJ1-2; no D gene call is confident. Sequencing used lung tumor tissue, obtained at surgery. The DNA reads as follows: TGTGCCAGCGTTCCGAACGGGCAGCTCTATGGCTACACCTTC. Translated, this is CASVPNGQLYGYTF.